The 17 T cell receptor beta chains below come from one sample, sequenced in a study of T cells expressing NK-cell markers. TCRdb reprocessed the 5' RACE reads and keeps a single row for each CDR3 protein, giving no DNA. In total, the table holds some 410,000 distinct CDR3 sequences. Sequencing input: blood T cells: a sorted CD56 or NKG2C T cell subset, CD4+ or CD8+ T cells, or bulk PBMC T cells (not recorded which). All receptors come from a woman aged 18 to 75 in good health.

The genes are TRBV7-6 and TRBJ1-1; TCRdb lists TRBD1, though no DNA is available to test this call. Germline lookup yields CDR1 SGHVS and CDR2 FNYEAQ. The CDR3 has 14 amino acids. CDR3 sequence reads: CASSRRTGITEAFF.

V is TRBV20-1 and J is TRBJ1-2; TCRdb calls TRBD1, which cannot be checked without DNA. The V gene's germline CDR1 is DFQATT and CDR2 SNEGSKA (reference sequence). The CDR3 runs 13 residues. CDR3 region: CSARSDRDYGYTF.

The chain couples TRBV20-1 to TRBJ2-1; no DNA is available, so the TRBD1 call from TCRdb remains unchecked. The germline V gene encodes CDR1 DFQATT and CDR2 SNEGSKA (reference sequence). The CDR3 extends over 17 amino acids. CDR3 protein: CSARDRGARGSYNEQFF.

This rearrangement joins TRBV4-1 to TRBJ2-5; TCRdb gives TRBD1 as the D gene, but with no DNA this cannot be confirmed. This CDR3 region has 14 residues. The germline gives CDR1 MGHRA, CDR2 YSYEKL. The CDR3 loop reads CASSNRGASKTQYF.

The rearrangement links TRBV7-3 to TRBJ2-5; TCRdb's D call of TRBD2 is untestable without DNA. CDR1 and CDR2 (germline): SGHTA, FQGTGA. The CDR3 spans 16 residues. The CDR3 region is CASSLNPSGSTETQYF.

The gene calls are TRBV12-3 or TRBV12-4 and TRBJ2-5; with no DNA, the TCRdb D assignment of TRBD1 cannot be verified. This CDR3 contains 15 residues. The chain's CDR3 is CASSLRQGGRETQYF.

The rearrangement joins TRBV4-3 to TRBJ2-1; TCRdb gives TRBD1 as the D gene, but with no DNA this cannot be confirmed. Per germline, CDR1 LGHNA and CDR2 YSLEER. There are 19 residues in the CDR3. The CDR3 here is CASSQDQGLGAGVYNEQFF.

This CDR3 reads CASSLSGRAEETQYF. The chain has TRBV7-2 and TRBJ2-5; TCRdb indicates TRBD2, and absent DNA this call remains unverified. Germline V gene sequence: CDR1 SGHTA, CDR2 FQGNSA. This CDR3 is built from 15 residues.

The CDR3 sequence is CSANWGQGVNEQFF. The gene calls are TRBV20-1 and TRBJ2-1; TCRdb's assignment of TRBD1 cannot be checked, as there is no DNA. The V gene's germline CDR1 is DFQATT and CDR2 SNEGSKA (reference sequence). The CDR3 is 14 residues long.

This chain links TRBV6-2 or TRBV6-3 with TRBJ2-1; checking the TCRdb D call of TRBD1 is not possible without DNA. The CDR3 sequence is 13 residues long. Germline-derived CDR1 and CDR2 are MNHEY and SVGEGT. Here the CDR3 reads CASSPTGMNEQFF.

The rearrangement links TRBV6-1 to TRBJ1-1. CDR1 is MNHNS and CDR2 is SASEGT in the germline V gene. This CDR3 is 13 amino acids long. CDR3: CASLAGENTEAFF.

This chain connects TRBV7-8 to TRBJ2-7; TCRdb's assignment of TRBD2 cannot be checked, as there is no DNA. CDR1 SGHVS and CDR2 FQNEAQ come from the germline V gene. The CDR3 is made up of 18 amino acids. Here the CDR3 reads CASSSIFRTSGSSYEQYF.

CDR3 sequence reads: CASSLVSGAAPYF. V gene TRBV7-2 combines with J gene TRBJ2-5; the D call from TCRdb, TRBD2, cannot be confirmed without DNA. Germline V gene sequence: CDR1 SGHTA, CDR2 FQGNSA. The CDR3 has 13 residues.

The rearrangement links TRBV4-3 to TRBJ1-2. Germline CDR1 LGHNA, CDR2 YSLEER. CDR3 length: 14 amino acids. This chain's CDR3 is CASSPREGSGGYTF.

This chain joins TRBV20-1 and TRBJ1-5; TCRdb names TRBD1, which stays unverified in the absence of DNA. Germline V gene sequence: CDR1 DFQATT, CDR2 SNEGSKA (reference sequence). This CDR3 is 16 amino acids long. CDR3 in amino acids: CSASPDGALSNQPQHF.

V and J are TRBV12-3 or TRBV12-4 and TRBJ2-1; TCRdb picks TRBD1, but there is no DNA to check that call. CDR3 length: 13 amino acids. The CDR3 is CASRGPAHNEQFF.

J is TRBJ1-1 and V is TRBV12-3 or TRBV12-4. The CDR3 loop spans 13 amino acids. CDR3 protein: CASSFLQYTEAFF.